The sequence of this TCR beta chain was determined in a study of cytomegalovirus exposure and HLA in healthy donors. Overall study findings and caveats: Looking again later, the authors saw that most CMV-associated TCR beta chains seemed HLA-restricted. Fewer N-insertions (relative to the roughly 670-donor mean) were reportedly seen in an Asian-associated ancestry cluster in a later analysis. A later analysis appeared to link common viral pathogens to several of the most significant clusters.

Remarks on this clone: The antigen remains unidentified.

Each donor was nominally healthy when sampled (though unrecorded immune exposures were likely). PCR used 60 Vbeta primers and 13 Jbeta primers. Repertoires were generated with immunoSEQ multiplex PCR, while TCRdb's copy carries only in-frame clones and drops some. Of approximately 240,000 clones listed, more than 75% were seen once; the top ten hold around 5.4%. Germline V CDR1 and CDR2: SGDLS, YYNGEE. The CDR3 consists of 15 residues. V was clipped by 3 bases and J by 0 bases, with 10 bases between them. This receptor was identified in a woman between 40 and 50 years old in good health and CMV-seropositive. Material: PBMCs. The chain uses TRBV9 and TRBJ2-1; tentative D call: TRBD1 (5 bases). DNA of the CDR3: TGTGCCAGCAGCGCCGGACAACTCTCCTACAATGAGCAGTTCTTC. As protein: CASSAGQLSYNEQFF. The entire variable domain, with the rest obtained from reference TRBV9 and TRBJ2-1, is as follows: DSGVTQTPKHLITATGQRVTLRCSPRSGDLSVYWYQQSLDQGLQFLIQYYNGEERAKGNILERFSAQQFPDLHSELNLSSLELGDSALYFCASSAGQLSYNEQFFGPGTRLTVL.